The T cell receptor beta chain described here comes from a study of intratumoral heterogeneity in liver cancer. A note on the overall study: In the full roughly 15-patient cohort, the median age was around 57 years and the majority of patients were male. To investigate intratumor heterogeneity, the study integrated RNA-seq, DNA sequencing, TCR-seq and SNP array data drawn from multiple regions of hepatocellular carcinoma specimens. The full cohort included around 72 multiregional samples from around 14 HCC patients, consisting of fewer than 55 tumoral regions and 20 or so adjacent nontumoral regions. Study-level results and caveats: A relatively low patient number and under-sampled tumor-infiltrating lymphocyte representation were acknowledged by the authors as limitations. In every sequenced patient, tumor region b showed significantly fewer unique T-cell clonal expansions than tumor region a. TCR sequencing reportedly confirmed RNA-seq-based estimates of regional differences in tumor-infiltrating lymphocyte burden. No significant difference in overall T cell clonality was found between tumor regions within either sequenced patient.

On this clone: The specificity of this receptor is unknown. At one end the junction does not follow the germline gene, possibly because of a read error.

Samples labelled H were derived from distinct, geographically separated regions of the hepatocellular carcinoma nodule. All patients had early-stage hepatocellular carcinoma and received no therapy before surgical resection. None of the sampled areas showed macroscopic evidence of necrosis or hemorrhage. In a couple of patients, TCR sequencing (ImmunoSeq) was performed on multiple regions. Each frozen resection tissue sample was taken at least 1 cm away from every other sample. Genomic DNA was isolated from bulk tissue with the DNeasy blood and tissue kit. The CDR3 sequence holds 16 residues, the cysteine and phenylalanine included. Only the CDR3 DNA is retained, 48 bases long and in frame from the first base. CDR1 and CDR2 were assigned from the germline V gene (reference sequence) as MNHEY and SMNVEV. Using the immunoSEQ assay, the TCR beta chain CDR3 regions were sequenced from genomic DNA. Rearranged VDJ segments were amplified with primers that anneal to V and J segments. Per the source publication's procedure: The ImmunoSeq Analyzer software was used to compute clonality and richness metrics. Fisher's exact test, supplemented by a beta-binomial method for added stringency, was applied to identify differentially abundant clones between regions. Sourced from immuneACCESS, this table was stored by TCRdb with only in-frame sequences that have V and J called. A share of the clones is absent; for the studies checked, an unresolved V gene accounts for under half, and the remainder has no known explanation. The V and J calls and clone size come from that table; D and trimming were worked out from the DNA. In this sample the table shows under 4,500 clones, roughly half of which occur a single time. Approximately 26% of the sample is in the top ten clones.

The material was tumor tissue, obtained before any cancer treatment. The receptor was isolated from a man in his 70s with hepatocellular carcinoma. The chain is assembled from TRBV27 and TRBJ2-2; TRBD1 fits 8 bases in the junction. The CDR3 corresponds to CASSLSGQGAHRGAVF. The bases are TGTGCCAGCAGTTTATCGGGCCAGGGGGCGCACCGGGGAGCTGTTTTT.